One sample yielded the 24 T cell receptor beta chains listed below, sequenced in a study of T cell clonality in common variable immunodeficiency. The table came from immunoSEQ multiplex PCR; TCRdb's copy has only in-frame clones and leaves some out. The sample has roughly 58,000 clones, none seen only once; the top ten hold 5.4%. Sequencing was carried out using peripheral blood mononuclear cells. The receptor source for this set is a person aged 18 to 75 in good health.

In this sample, this clone turned up many times. The read finishes 3 residues shy of the CDR3 end, and the germline J gene is used to complete it. The V gene is TRBV20-1, the J gene TRBJ2-7; 8 bases are shared with TRBD2. V was clipped by 5 bases and J by 1 base; unmatched bases: 7. The CDR3 spans 14 residues. Germline V lookup: CDR1 DFQATT, CDR2 SNEGSKA (reference sequence). CDR3 protein: CSAALGGRSYEQYF. The sequenced CDR3 bases are TGCAGTGCTGCACTGGGCGGGAGGTCCTACGAG.

This clone came up many times. The read ends 3 residues shy of where the CDR3 ends; the end is completed using the germline J gene. This chain joins TRBV5-4 and TRBJ1-3; 9 bases map to TRBD1. Germline V gene sequence: CDR1 SGHNT, CDR2 YYREEE (reference sequence). The ends lost 1 base at V and 8 bases at J; junction bases unmatched: 10. The CDR3 consists of 16 residues. The CDR3 loop is CASSLSGTGNRHTIYF. The covered CDR3 bases are TGTGCCAGCAGCTTGTCCGGGACAGGGAACAGACACACC.

This clone was counted at least ten times. The read ends 3 residues shy of where the CDR3 ends; the end is completed using the germline J gene. The chain has TRBV10-1 and TRBJ2-3; unclear D gene. The germline V gene has CDR1 WNHNN and CDR2 SYGVQD (reference sequence). Trimming pared 6 bases from V and 4 bases from J, leaving 8 bases between. The CDR3 covers 12 residues. CDR3 amino acids: CASSRVADTQYF. The CDR3 bases that were read are TGCGCCAGCAGCAGAGTCGCAGATACG.

Concerning this clone itself: Read sequence stops 3 residues before the CDR3 end, and the germline J gene provides the missing end. The sample contains more than one DNA sequence encoding this CDR3. J is TRBJ1-6 and V is TRBV7-9, with D possibly matching TRBD1 (6 bases). The length of the CDR3 is 13 residues. Germline V lookup: CDR1 SEHNR, CDR2 FQNEAQ (reference sequence). The part of the CDR3 DNA that was read is TGTGCCAGCAGCCTTCCGGACAGCTCTCCC. This sequence encodes CASSLPDSSP. The entire CDR3 protein reads CASSLPDSSPLHF.

At least ten counts were recorded for this clone. The read terminates 3 residues before the CDR3 end, so the remaining end is supplied by the germline J gene. This chain links TRBV2 with TRBJ1-6, with D possibly matching TRBD1 (5 bases). The CDR3 totals 15 residues. The germline gives CDR1 SNHLY, CDR2 FYNNEI. Trimming shortened V by 4 bases and J by 8 bases, and 15 bases separated the two germline ends. Incomplete CDR3 DNA: TGTGCCAGCAGTGTGCAGGGCCCTAAGGATTCACCC. As protein: CASSVQGPKDSP. Given in full, the CDR3 is CASSVQGPKDSPLHF.

Many counts were recorded for this clone. The read terminates 3 residues before the CDR3 end, so the remaining end is supplied by the germline J gene. The chain combines TRBV10-3 with TRBJ2-5; 8 bases line up with TRBD1. Trimming cost V 0 bases and J 2 bases; bases outside gene matches: 2. CDR1 is ENHRY, CDR2 SYGVKD, per germline. This CDR3 contains 15 residues. The sequenced part of the CDR3 DNA is TGTGCCATCAGTGAGTCGGACAGGGATCAAGAGACC. Encoded protein: CAISESDRDQET. The whole CDR3 protein reads CAISESDRDQETQYF.

This clone was observed at least ten times. The read halts 3 residues ahead of the CDR3 end, with the missing end drawn from the germline J gene. The V gene is TRBV7-9, the J gene TRBJ2-7, with TRBD1 as a possible D gene (5 bases). This CDR3 comprises 14 residues. Trimming took off 6 bases at V and 6 bases at J, with 18 bases between the two ends. Germline CDR1 and CDR2: SEHNR and FQNEAQ (reference sequence). The CDR3 region is CASSTSGQGVEQYF. The covered CDR3 bases are TGTGCCAGCAGTACATCGGGCCAAGGGGTCGAG.

This clone was found many times. With the read ending 3 residues before the CDR3 end, the germline J gene is used to fill in that end. The rearrangement links TRBV19 to TRBJ2-1, with 8 bases identical to TRBD2. With V trimmed by 1 base and J by 0 bases, 8 bases remained unmatched. Germline CDR1 reads LNHDA; CDR2 reads SQIVND (reference sequence). This CDR3 spans 18 amino acids. This chain's CDR3 is CASSIVPLAESSYNEQFF. The DNA read from the CDR3 is TGTGCCAGTAGTATAGTCCCACTAGCGGAGAGCTCCTACAATGAG.

In this sample, this clone turned up many times. The sequenced fragment ends 3 residues before the CDR3 boundary, so the rest is inferred from the germline J gene. This rearrangement joins TRBV28 to TRBJ2-1, with 8 bases aligning to TRBD2. The length of the CDR3 is 17 residues. The V gene's germline CDR1 is MDHEN and CDR2 SYDVKM. J gave up 4 bases and V 1 base, and 9 bases lay outside the gene matches. The covered CDR3 bases are TGTGCCAGCAGTTTATCTCCCGGGCGGGAGGCGTACAATGAG. Its protein is CASSLSPGREAYNE. The full CDR3 protein reads CASSLSPGREAYNEQFF.

This clone was seen many times. The CDR3 end falls 3 residues outside the read, so it is completed with the germline J gene. The rearrangement links TRBV29-1 to TRBJ2-5; the D gene is possibly TRBD1 (5 bases). The germline gives CDR1 SQVTM, CDR2 ANQGSEA. Trimming took 8 bases from V and 0 from J, leaving 10 bases between them. The CDR3 loop spans 12 amino acids. CDR3 sequence: CSIGEHQETQYF. Incomplete CDR3 DNA: TGCAGCATAGGGGAACACCAAGAGACC.

This clone was observed at least ten times. The CDR3 extends 3 residues past the end of the read, so its final part is completed from the germline J gene. The V gene is TRBV20-1, the J gene TRBJ2-1, with 8 positions matching TRBD2. The germline V gene has CDR1 DFQATT and CDR2 SNEGSKA (reference sequence). The ends lost 6 bases at V and 5 bases at J; junction bases unmatched: 24. The CDR3 length is 19 residues. CDR3 DNA (partial): TGCAGTGCCGAAGACAGGCTAGCGGGCTTCAGAGAGGGTAACAATGAG. Translation gives CSAEDRLAGFREGNNE. The full CDR3 reads CSAEDRLAGFREGNNEQFF.

The sample holds many counts of this clone. Here the CDR3 reads CARGRSLNRTEAFF. The part of the CDR3 DNA that was read is TGTGCCCGGGGGAGGTCCCTGAACAGGACTGAA. The chain is built from TRBV30 and TRBJ1-1, with D possibly TRBD1 on 5 matching bases. With the read ending 3 residues before the CDR3 end, the germline J gene is used to fill in that end. Germline V gene sequence: CDR1 GTSNPN, CDR2 SVGIG (reference sequence). Deletions cut 8 bases from V and 5 bases from J, with 21 bases between. The length of the CDR3 is 14 residues.

This clone was detected only a few times. Coverage ceases 3 residues before the CDR3 finishes, and the germline J gene fills in the end. The rearrangement links TRBV2 to TRBJ1-2; 8 nucleotides line up with TRBD1. V lost 6 bases to trimming and J lost 3 bases; unmatched junction nucleotides: 3. Germline-derived CDR1 and CDR2 are SNHLY and FYNNEI. The CDR3 is 13 amino acids. CDR3 DNA (partial): TGTGCCAGCAGGGGACAGGATTACTATGGC. Translating it yields CASRGQDYYG. The entire CDR3 is CASRGQDYYGYTF.

Many counts were recorded for this clone. The read halts 3 residues ahead of the CDR3 end, with the missing end drawn from the germline J gene. The genes are TRBV19 and TRBJ2-2; 7 positions match TRBD1. V shed 9 bases, J shed 5 bases, and the junction held 6 bases outside the gene matches. CDR3 length equals 13 residues. Per germline, CDR1 LNHDA and CDR2 SQIVND (reference sequence). CDR3 region: CASDTGATGELFF. The CDR3 bases that were read are TGTGCCAGCGATACAGGGGCGACCGGGGAG.

This clone appeared many times. The sequence runs out 3 residues before the end of the CDR3; the remainder is reconstructed from the germline J gene. V usage is TRBV5-6 and J usage is TRBJ1-1; perhaps TRBD1 as D (6 bases). Germline V gene lookup returns CDR1 SGHDT and CDR2 YYEEEE. The length of the CDR3 is 14 residues. V lost 1 base, J lost 3 bases, and 10 bases lay in between. Here the CDR3 reads CASSLSQGHTEAFF. The DNA read from the CDR3 is TGTGCCAGCAGCTTGAGCCAGGGGCACACTGAA.

This clone was seen at least ten times. The CDR3 protein is CASSAVPVISGNTIYF. The covered CDR3 bases are TGCGCCAGCAGCGCCGTTCCGGTGATCTCTGGAAACACC. V gene TRBV5-1 combines with J gene TRBJ1-3, with D unclear. The read stops 3 residues short of the end of the CDR3; the missing end is completed from the germline J gene. V was trimmed by 4 bases and J by 0 bases, leaving 14 bases between them. Germline V lookup: CDR1 SGHRS, CDR2 YFSETQ. The CDR3 is made up of 16 amino acids.

This clone was counted at least ten times. CDR3 bases read: TGCAGTGCTAGAGATTTTGGACAGGGATCCTACGAG. It yields the protein CSARDFGQGSYE. The whole CDR3 region reads CSARDFGQGSYEQYF. V and J are TRBV20-1 and TRBJ2-7, with TRBD1 matching 8 bases. The observed sequence ends 3 residues before the CDR3 terminus, with the missing tail filled in from the germline J gene. Germline CDR1 and CDR2: DFQATT and SNEGSKA (reference sequence). Losses at the gene ends were 0 bases for V and 1 base for J; bases not matched to a gene: 5. The CDR3 covers 15 residues.

This clone was seen ten or more times. The observed sequence ends 3 residues before the CDR3 terminus, with the missing tail filled in from the germline J gene. V gene TRBV5-1 combines with J gene TRBJ2-5; 10 positions match TRBD2. Trimming took 4 bases from V and 4 from J; bases not matched to a gene: 7. The CDR3 consists of 15 residues. Per germline, CDR1 SGHRS and CDR2 YFSETQ. The CDR3 region is CASSALAGVGETQYF. CDR3 DNA, as far as it was read: TGCGCCAGCAGCGCCCTAGCGGGAGTAGGAGAGACC.

This clone came up many times. The read is 3 residues too short to cover the CDR3 end, so that end is filled in from the germline J gene. V usage is TRBV20-1 and J usage is TRBJ2-2; perhaps TRBD2 as D (5 bases). The V and J ends lost 6 bases and 2 bases respectively, with 13 bases between them. Germline CDR1 and CDR2: DFQATT and SNEGSKA (reference sequence). CDR3 length: 14 residues. The DNA read from the CDR3 is TGCAGTGCCAACGGACGGGGAAACACCGGGGAG. It translates to CSANGRGNTGE. The CDR3 in full is CSANGRGNTGELFF.

This clone turned up a few times. The read ends 3 residues shy of where the CDR3 ends; the end is completed using the germline J gene. V usage is TRBV20-1 and J usage is TRBJ2-3; 11 bases align to TRBD2. This CDR3 spans 14 amino acids. Per germline, CDR1 DFQATT and CDR2 SNEGSKA (reference sequence). Germline trimming cut 3 bases from V and 8 bases from J; bases unmatched to any gene: 7. Here the CDR3 reads CSASLLAGEGTQYF. The DNA read from the CDR3 is TGCAGTGCTAGCCTACTAGCGGGAGAAGGTACG.

At least ten counts were recorded for this clone. The read finishes 3 residues shy of the CDR3 end, and the germline J gene is used to complete it. This chain connects TRBV20-1 to TRBJ1-1; the D gene is possibly TRBD1 (5 bases). Per germline, CDR1 DFQATT and CDR2 SNEGSKA (reference sequence). CDR3 length equals 16 residues. Trimming cost V 6 bases and J 1 base, with 21 bases left between them. The sequenced part of the CDR3 DNA is TGCAGTGCCAAACTTACCCAGGACGGGGGGAACACTGAA. It codes for CSAKLTQDGGNTE. The full CDR3 reads CSAKLTQDGGNTEAFF.

This clone was seen ten or more times. Other DNA sequences within the sample encode an identical CDR3. CDR3: CASSLVSGYYNEQFF. CDR3 DNA (partial): TGCGCCAGCAGCTTGGTTAGCGGGTACTACAATGAG. The rearrangement uses TRBV5-1 and TRBJ2-1; 7 bases map to TRBD2. The read terminates 3 residues before the CDR3 end, so the remaining end is supplied by the germline J gene. V shed 0 bases, J shed 3 bases, and the junction held 3 bases outside the gene matches. This CDR3 has 15 amino acids. The germline gives CDR1 SGHRS, CDR2 YFSETQ.

This clone has ten or more counts. The read finishes 3 residues shy of the CDR3 end, and the germline J gene is used to complete it. The rearrangement links TRBV11-3 to TRBJ2-3, with 8 bases aligning to TRBD1. The CDR3 consists of 12 residues. The germline CDR1 and CDR2 sequences are SGHNT and YENEEA. The CDR3 loop reads CASSLTGAPQYF. The CDR3 DNA, read in part, is TGTGCCAGCAGCCTGACAGGGGCCCCG.

This clone was recorded at least ten times. The observed sequence ends 3 residues before the CDR3 terminus, with the missing tail filled in from the germline J gene. The V and J genes are TRBV18 and TRBJ2-7, with 8 bases identical to TRBD2. The germline CDR1 and CDR2 sequences are KGHSH and LQKENI. The CDR3 is 15 residues long. V lost 2 bases and J lost 1; bases outside the gene matches: 4. CDR3 bases read: TGTGCCAGCTCACCAGGACTAGCTAATTCCTACGAG. Translated, it gives CASSPGLANSYE. The full CDR3 sequence reads CASSPGLANSYEQYF.